The source of this TCR beta chain is a study of blood T cell repertoires in COVID-19. For the study at large: PBMCs, B-cell-depleted T cells, or T cells provided the cDNA or gDNA that made up the material.

It was during active infection that Seattle patients were enrolled and then longitudinally followed. CDR1 is MNHEY, CDR2 SMNVEV, per germline (reference sequence). This CDR3 region has 14 residues. The junction had 7 bases not matched to a gene; V was cut back by 6 bases and J by 5 bases. Some clones are missing from TCRdb's copy, which holds only in-frame ones; the method was immunoSEQ multiplex PCR. Of 55,000 to 75,000 clones listed, roughly 80% are singletons. The chain links TRBV27 to TRBJ1-1, with 9 bases identical to TRBD1. This clonotype was sampled from an elderly man with COVID-19, enrolled during active disease. The sample comprised peripheral blood. This CDR3 reads CASSKQGAWTEAFF. The CDR3 DNA follows: TGTGCCAGCAGCAAACAGGGGGCATGGACTGAAGCTTTCTTT.